This T cell receptor (beta chain) emerged from a study of CD8+ T cells in alopecia areata. Notes on the study in general: Given one nonresponder, whether baseline CD8+ expansion relates to response remains uncertain.

RNA extraction and reverse transcription yielded cDNA as sequencing template. TCRdb keeps only in-frame clones here, not all; method: immunoSEQ multiplex PCR. The sample holds some 44,000 clones, roughly 92% seen once. Treatment here: oral pan-JAK inhibitor, 5-10 mg twice daily. Separation by sorting yielded CD4+ and CD8+ T cells from PBMCs. This CDR3 region has 16 residues. The germline V gene has CDR1 ENHRY and CDR2 SYGVKD. In regard to this clone: Its specificity is not known.

Specimen: CD8+ T cells sorted from blood, collected at week 24, from a patient treated with tofacitinib. The rearrangement joins TRBV10-3 to TRBJ2-5, with D possibly being TRBD2 (8 bases). The end of the DNA fits TRBJ2-7 better, so the J call may be wrong. This receptor was taken from a human donor with alopecia areata. CDR3 nucleotide sequence: TGTGCCATCAGTGAATGGAGGGACAGCGGGAGCTACGAGCAGTACTTC. This translates into CAISEWRDSGSYEQYF.